These T cell receptor beta chains were read from a single sample in a study of regulatory T cells in long-lasting Graves disease. TCRdb reprocessed the multiplex PCR reads with MiXCR, giving one entry per CDR3 protein. Found here are approximately 300,000 distinct CDR3 sequences, over 15% of them singletons; the top ten hold around 37%. The specimen comprised peripheral blood mononuclear cells (PBMCs), sampled at new diagnosis, from a patient treated with antithyroid drugs. These receptors originate from a female donor with Graves disease. Each CDR3 is given with its conserved first and last residue. D genes are given only for firm matches. Some rows have no size entry. The others give once, few or many, or a class for an expanded clone.

cdr3_aa | cdr3_nt | clone_size | v_call | d_call | cdr3_length | j_call
CAGSAEGSYNEQFF | TGTGCCGGCAGCGCGGAAGGGTCCTACAATGAGCAGTTCTTC | . | TRBV5-4 | . | 14 | TRBJ2-1
CASTGAPGTSLFF | TGTGCCAGCACGGGGGCTCCCGGGACTAGTTTGTTCTTC | many | TRBV2 | TRBD2 | 13 | TRBJ2-5
CASVTHRGKKAKNIQYF | TGTGCCAGCGTCACCCACAGGGGTAAGAAGGCCAAAAACATTCAGTACTTC | many | TRBV28 | TRBD1 | 17 | TRBJ2-4
CASSTPVRIGGNEQFF | TGTGCCAGCTCAACGCCGGTGAGGATTGGGGGCAATGAGCAGTTCTTC | many | TRBV18 | . | 16 | TRBJ2-1
CASSLGLGETQYF | TGTGCCAGCAGCTTAGGTCTGGGGGAGACCCAGTACTTC | many | TRBV11-2 | . | 13 | TRBJ2-5
CSVPGLAIETQYF | TGCAGCGTTCCGGGACTAGCGATAGAGACCCAGTACTTC | . | TRBV29-1 | TRBD2 | 13 | TRBJ2-5
CASGVAGGYEQYF | TGTGCCAGCGGAGTAGCGGGAGGCTACGAGCAGTACTTC | many | TRBV2 | TRBD2 | 13 | TRBJ2-7
CASIGSGDRNIQYF | TGTGCCAGTATTGGGAGCGGGGATAGAAACATTCAGTACTTC | many | TRBV19 | TRBD2 | 14 | TRBJ2-4
CASSLTASYEQYF | TGTGCCAGCAGCTTGACGGCCTCCTACGAGCAGTACTTC | many | TRBV7-9 | . | 13 | TRBJ2-7
CASSLESGLAGYNEQFF | TGTGCCAGCAGCTTAGAATCGGGACTAGCGGGATACAATGAGCAGTTCTTC | many | TRBV11-3 | TRBD2 | 17 | TRBJ2-1
CATQRGRGTEAFF | TGCGCCACCCAGCGGGGCAGGGGAACTGAAGCTTTCTTT | many | TRBV5-1 | . | 13 | TRBJ1-1
CASSEFNNEQFF | TGTGCCAGCAGCGAGTTTAACAATGAGCAGTTCTTC | many | TRBV6-1 | . | 12 | TRBJ2-1
CASSSLAGRTDTQYF | TGTGCCAGCAGTTCACTAGCGGGAAGAACAGATACGCAGTATTTT | many | TRBV12-3/TRBV12-4 | TRBD2 | 15 | TRBJ2-3
CAGKTGASYGYTF | TGTGCCGGAAAGACAGGGGCGAGCTATGGCTACACCTTC | . | TRBV2 | TRBD1 | 13 | TRBJ1-2
CASSRRGEKLFF | TGTGCCAGTAGTAGGAGGGGTGAAAAACTGTTTTTT | many | TRBV19 | . | 12 | TRBJ1-4
CSARDGLGTSGSTDTQYF | TGCAGTGCTAGAGATGGCCTCGGGACTAGCGGTAGCACAGATACGCAGTATTTT | many | TRBV20-1 | TRBD2 | 18 | TRBJ2-3
CASSEVRYTDTQYF | TGTGCCAGCAGTGAAGTGCGGTACACAGATACGCAGTATTTT | few | TRBV6-2/TRBV6-3 | . | 14 | TRBJ2-3
CASNQGLAGPNEQFF | TGTGCCAGCAACCAAGGACTAGCGGGACCCAATGAGCAGTTCTTC | many | TRBV28 | TRBD2 | 15 | TRBJ2-1
CASSQWGRGPDSGNTIYF | TGTGCCAGCAGCCAATGGGGGAGAGGCCCGGACTCTGGAAACACCATATATTTT | few | TRBV16 | . | 18 | TRBJ1-3
CATWTGNQPQHF | TGTGCCACCTGGACAGGTAATCAGCCCCAGCATTTT | many | TRBV28 | TRBD1 | 12 | TRBJ1-5
CATSRGGQAPYEQYF | TGTGCCACCAGCAGAGGTGGACAGGCTCCCTACGAGCAGTACTTC | few | TRBV15 | TRBD1 | 15 | TRBJ2-7
CAGLGMWRNQPQHF | TGTGCCGGCTTAGGGATGTGGCGGAATCAGCCCCAGCATTTT | many | TRBV6-1 | . | 14 | TRBJ1-5
CASSLFGIEETQYF | TGCGCCAGCAGCCTTTTTGGTATCGAAGAGACCCAGTACTTC | . | TRBV5-1 | . | 14 | TRBJ2-5
CASSLAGLLYEQYF | TGTGCCAGCAGCTTAGCGGGACTACTCTACGAGCAGTACTTC | many | TRBV11-3 | TRBD2 | 14 | TRBJ2-7
CASRTGTGRYEQYF | TGTGCCAGCAGAACCGGGACAGGCCGCTACGAGCAGTACTTC | many | TRBV12-3/TRBV12-4 | TRBD1 | 14 | TRBJ2-7
CASSAHVFPGLAGPLSYNEQFF | TGTGCCAGCAGCGCCCACGTATTCCCGGGACTAGCGGGGCCCTTATCCTACAATGAGCAGTTCTTC | . | TRBV11-3 | TRBD2 | 22 | TRBJ2-1
CASSSPRLAGGLQQYF | TGTGCCAGCAGCTCTCCAAGACTAGCGGGAGGACTCCAGCAGTACTTC | many | TRBV7-2 | TRBD2 | 16 | TRBJ2-7
CASSSDSTLQETQYF | TGCGCCAGCAGTTCCGACAGTACCCTCCAAGAGACCCAGTACTTC | . | TRBV5-1 | . | 15 | TRBJ2-5
CASGRGSYNEQFF | TGTGCCAGTGGGAGGGGATCCTACAATGAGCAGTTCTTC | many | TRBV4-2 | TRBD2 | 13 | TRBJ2-1
CASSRTSGRAIGIIGELFF | TGTGCCAGCAGCCGGACTAGCGGGAGGGCCATTGGGATCATCGGGGAGCTGTTTTTT | many | TRBV27 | TRBD2 | 19 | TRBJ2-2
CSAVGQRETQYF | TGCAGTGCGGTGGGACAGAGGGAGACCCAGTACTTC | few | TRBV20-1 | TRBD1 | 12 | TRBJ2-5
CSVDSLLMNTEAFF | TGCAGCGTGGACAGCTTACTCATGAACACTGAAGCTTTCTTT | many | TRBV29-1 | . | 14 | TRBJ1-1